This T cell receptor (beta chain) was sequenced in a study of T-cell reconstitution after alpha-beta-depleted transplantation in children. Study-wide points: It was surviving recipient T cells and thymic progenitors that gave some patients high TCRbeta diversity at day 60.

Preparing the TCRbeta library involved the use of unique molecular identifiers. TCRdb analysed the PCR reads with MiXCR anew, one entry per CDR3 protein. This sample has approximately 490,000 distinct CDR3 sequences, with roughly a tenth found just once. Germline lookup yields CDR1 SGHVS and CDR2 FQNEAQ. This CDR3 is built from 14 residues. The ends lost 6 bases at V and 4 bases at J; junction bases unmatched: 4. This clonotype was detected many times. As yet, its antigen is unknown. The clonotype comes from a child aged 2-15 years with inherited bone marrow failure, due to receive a stem cell transplant. V is TRBV7-8 and J is TRBJ2-2; 8 positions match TRBD2. Sequences were derived from PBMCs, sampled before TCRalphabeta/CD19-depleted stem cell transplant. DNA for the CDR3: TGTGCCAGCAGGGCGGGAGGTCCCACCGGGGAGCTGTTTTTT. Its protein is CASRAGGPTGELFF.